The clone carrying this TCR beta chain was observed a single time. The data belong to a study of blood T cell repertoires in COVID-19. At the level of the study: Both acute and convalescent COVID-19 samples were obtained from the United States, Italy and Spain. Nucleic acid was either cDNA or gDNA, and it came from T cells, B-cell-depleted T cells, or PBMCs.

Authors' data handling: Quantification of nucleated cells was approximated via reference gene primer amplification. Sequencing used immunoSEQ multiplex PCR; TCRdb keeps in-frame clones, though not all of them. The V and J calls and clone size are taken from that table; D and trimming were inferred from the DNA. Of roughly 100,000 clones in the sample, around 92% are singletons; the top ten hold around 6%. Trimming removed 5 bases at V and 6 bases at J, with 8 bases between. This CDR3 has 12 amino acids. Per germline, CDR1 SGHVS and CDR2 FQNEAQ. The clonotype originates from a man in his forties or fifties with active COVID-19. The V gene is TRBV7-8, the J gene TRBJ2-4, with D uncertain. The sequencing input was peripheral blood. The CDR3 reads CASSPTGNIQYF. The DNA for the CDR3 is TGTGCCAGCAGCCCCACGGGAAACATTCAGTACTTC.